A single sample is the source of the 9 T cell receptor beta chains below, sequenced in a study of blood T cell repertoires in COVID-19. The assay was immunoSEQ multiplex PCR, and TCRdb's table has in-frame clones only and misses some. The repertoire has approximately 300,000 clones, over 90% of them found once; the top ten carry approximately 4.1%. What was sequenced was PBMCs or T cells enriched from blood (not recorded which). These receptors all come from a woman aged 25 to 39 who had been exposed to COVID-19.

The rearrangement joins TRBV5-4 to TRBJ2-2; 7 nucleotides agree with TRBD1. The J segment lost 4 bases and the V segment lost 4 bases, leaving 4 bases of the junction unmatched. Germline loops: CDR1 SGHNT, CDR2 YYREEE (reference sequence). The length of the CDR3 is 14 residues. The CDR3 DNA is TGTGCCAGCAGCCGTGACAGGGCCACCGGGGAGCTGTTTTTT. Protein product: CASSRDRATGELFF.

Here the CDR3 reads CASRASNTGELFF. CDR3 bases: TGTGCCAGCAGGGCCAGTAACACCGGGGAGCTGTTTTTT. V is TRBV12-3 or TRBV12-4 and J is TRBJ2-2; D gene unclear. The length of the CDR3 is 13 residues. Trimming took 6 bases from V and 2 from J, leaving 7 bases between them.

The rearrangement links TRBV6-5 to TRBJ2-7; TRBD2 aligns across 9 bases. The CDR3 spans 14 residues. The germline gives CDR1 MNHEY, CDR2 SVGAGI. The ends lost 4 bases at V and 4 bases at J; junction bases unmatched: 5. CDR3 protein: CASSLGLAGYEQYF. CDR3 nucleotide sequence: TGTGCCAGCAGTTTGGGGCTAGCGGGGTACGAGCAGTACTTC.

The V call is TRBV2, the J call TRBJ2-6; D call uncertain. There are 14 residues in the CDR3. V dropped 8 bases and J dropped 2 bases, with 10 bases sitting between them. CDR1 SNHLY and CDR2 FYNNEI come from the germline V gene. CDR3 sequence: CASSLETGANVLTF. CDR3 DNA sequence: TGTGCCAGCTCCCTTGAGACTGGGGCCAACGTCCTGACTTTC.

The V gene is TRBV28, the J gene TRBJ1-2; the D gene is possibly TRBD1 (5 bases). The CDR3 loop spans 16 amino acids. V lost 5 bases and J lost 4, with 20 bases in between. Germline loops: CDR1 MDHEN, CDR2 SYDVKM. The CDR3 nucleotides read TGTGCCAGCAGTCTAGGGGTAGGGGTAGGAAGCTATGGCTACACCTTC. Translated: CASSLGVGVGSYGYTF.

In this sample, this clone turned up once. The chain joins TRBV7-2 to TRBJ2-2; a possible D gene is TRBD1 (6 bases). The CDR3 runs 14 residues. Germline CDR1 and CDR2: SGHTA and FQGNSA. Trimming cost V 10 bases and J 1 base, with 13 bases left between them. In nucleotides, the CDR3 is TGTGCCATCCCCAGGACAGTGAACACCGGGGAGCTGTTTTTT. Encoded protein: CAIPRTVNTGELFF.

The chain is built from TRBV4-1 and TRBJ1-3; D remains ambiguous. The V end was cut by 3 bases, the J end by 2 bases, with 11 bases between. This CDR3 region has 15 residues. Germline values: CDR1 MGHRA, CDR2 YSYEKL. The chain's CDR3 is CASSHPAGAGNTIYF. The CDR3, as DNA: TGCGCCAGCAGCCACCCGGCGGGAGCTGGAAACACCATATATTTT.

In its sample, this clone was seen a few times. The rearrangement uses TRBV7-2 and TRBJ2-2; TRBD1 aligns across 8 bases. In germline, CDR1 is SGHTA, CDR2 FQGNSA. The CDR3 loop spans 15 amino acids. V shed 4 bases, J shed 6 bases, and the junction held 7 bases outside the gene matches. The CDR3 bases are TGTGCCAGCAGCTCCGGACAGGGCTGGGCCGGGGAGCTGTTTTTT. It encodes CASSSGQGWAGELFF.

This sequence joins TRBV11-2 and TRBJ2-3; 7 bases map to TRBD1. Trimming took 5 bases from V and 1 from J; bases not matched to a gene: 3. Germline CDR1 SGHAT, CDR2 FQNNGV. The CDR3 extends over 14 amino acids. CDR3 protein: CASSLRGRTDTQYF. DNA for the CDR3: TGTGCCAGCAGCCTGAGGGGGCGCACAGATACGCAGTATTTT. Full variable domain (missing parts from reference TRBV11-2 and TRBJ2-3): EAGVAQSPRYKIIEKRQSVAFWCNPISGHATLYWYQQILGQGPKLLIQFQNNGVVDDSQLPKDRFSAERLKGVDSTLKIQPAKLEDSAVYLCASSLRGRTDTQYFGPGTRLTVL.